This T cell receptor beta chain was identified in a study of T cell repertoires in cytomegalovirus infection. V was clipped by 3 bases and J by 3 bases; unmatched bases: 1. CDR3 length: 14 residues. Germline V lookup: CDR1 MNHNS, CDR2 SASEGT. TCRdb ran MiXCR on the reads and lists one entry per CDR3 protein. The table shows around 450,000 distinct CDR3 sequences, with about a third occurring only once. The TCR comes from a human donor in good health (CMV status not recorded). Some clones in this sample may be carry-over from other donors' samples. Sequences were obtained from PBMCs. This sequence joins TRBV6-1 and TRBJ1-4, with TRBD1 matching 7 bases. CDR3 amino acids: CASSDGTANEKLFF. In nucleotides, the CDR3 is TGTGCCAGCAGTGACGGGACAGCTAATGAAAAACTGTTTTTT.